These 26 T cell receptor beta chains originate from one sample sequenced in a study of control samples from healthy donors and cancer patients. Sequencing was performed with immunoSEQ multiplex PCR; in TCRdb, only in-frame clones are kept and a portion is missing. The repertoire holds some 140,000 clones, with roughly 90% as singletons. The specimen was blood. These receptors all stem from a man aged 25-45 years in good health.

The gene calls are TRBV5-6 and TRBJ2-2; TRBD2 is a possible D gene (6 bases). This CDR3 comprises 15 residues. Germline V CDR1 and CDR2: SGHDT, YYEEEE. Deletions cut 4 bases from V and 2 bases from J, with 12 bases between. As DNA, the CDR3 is TGTGCCAGCAGCAGGGTCGCGGGAAACACCGGGGAGCTGTTTTTT. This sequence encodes CASSRVAGNTGELFF.

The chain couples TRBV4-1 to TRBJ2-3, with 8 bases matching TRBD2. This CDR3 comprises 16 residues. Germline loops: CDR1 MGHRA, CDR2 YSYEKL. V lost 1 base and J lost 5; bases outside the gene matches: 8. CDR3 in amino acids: CASSQAKAGVGDTQYF. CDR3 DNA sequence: TGCGCCAGCAGCCAAGCGAAAGCGGGAGTAGGAGATACGCAGTATTTT.

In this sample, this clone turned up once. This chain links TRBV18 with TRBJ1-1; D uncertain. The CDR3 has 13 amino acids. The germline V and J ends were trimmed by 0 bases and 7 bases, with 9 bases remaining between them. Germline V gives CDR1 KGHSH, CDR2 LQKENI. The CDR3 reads CASSPPGRSEAFF. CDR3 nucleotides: TGTGCCAGCTCACCACCAGGGAGGAGTGAAGCTTTCTTT. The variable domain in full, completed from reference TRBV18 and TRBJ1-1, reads NAGVMQNPRHLVRRRGQEARLRCSPMKGHSHVYWYRQLPEEGLKFMVYLQKENIIDESGMPKERFSAEFPKEGPSILRIQQVVRGDSAAYFCASSPPGRSEAFFGQGTRLTVV.

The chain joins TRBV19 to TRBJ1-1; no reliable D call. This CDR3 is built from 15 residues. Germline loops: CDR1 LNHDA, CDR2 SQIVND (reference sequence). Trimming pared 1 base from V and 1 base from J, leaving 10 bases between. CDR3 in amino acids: CASSIGNRANTEAFF. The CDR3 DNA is TGTGCCAGTAGTATAGGGAACAGAGCGAACACTGAAGCTTTCTTT.

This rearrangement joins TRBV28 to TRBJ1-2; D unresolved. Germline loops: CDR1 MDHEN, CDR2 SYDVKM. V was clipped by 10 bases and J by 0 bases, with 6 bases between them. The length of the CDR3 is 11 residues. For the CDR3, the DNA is TGTGCCATCCTAACTAACTATGGCTACACCTTC. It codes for CAILTNYGYTF.

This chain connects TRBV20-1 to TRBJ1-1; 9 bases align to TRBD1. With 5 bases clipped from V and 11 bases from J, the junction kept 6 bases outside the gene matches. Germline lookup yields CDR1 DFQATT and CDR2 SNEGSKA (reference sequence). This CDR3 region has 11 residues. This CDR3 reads CSASTGGPAFF. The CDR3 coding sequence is TGCAGTGCTTCCACAGGGGGCCCTGCTTTCTTT.

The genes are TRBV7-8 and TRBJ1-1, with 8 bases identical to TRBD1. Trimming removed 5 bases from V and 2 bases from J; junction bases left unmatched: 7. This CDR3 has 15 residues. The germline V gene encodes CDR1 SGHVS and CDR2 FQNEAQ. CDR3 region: CASSAQGQANTEAFF. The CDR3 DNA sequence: TGTGCCAGCAGCGCCCAGGGACAGGCTAACACTGAAGCTTTCTTT.

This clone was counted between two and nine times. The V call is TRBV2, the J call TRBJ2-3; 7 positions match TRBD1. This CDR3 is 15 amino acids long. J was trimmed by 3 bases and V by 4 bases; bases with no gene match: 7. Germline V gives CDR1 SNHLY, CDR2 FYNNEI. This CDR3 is CASSGQGSGTDTQYF. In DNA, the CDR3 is TGTGCCAGCAGTGGACAGGGATCTGGGACAGATACGCAGTATTTT.

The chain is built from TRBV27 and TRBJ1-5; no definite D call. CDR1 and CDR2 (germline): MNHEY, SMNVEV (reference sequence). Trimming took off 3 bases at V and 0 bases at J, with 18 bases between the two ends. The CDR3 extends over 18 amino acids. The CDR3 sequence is CASSLKGPRGDSNQPQHF. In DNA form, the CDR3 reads TGTGCCAGCAGTTTGAAAGGCCCCCGGGGAGATAGCAATCAGCCCCAGCATTTT.

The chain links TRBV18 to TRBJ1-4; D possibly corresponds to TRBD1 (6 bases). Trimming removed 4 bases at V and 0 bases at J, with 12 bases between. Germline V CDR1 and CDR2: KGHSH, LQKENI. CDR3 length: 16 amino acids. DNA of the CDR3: TGTGCCAGCTCACGCATGACAGGCACAACTAATGAAAAACTGTTTTTT. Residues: CASSRMTGTTNEKLFF.

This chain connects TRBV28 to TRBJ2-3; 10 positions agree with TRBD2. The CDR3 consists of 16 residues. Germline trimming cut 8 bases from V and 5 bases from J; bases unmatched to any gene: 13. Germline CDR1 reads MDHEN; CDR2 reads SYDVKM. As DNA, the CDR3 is TGTGCCAGCTCACCCTCCGGGACTAGCGTTGAAGATACGCAGTATTTT. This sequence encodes CASSPSGTSVEDTQYF.

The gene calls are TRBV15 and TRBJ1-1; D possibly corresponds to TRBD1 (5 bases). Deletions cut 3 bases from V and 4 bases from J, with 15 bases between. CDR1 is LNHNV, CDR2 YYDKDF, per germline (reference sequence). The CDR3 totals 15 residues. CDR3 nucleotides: TGTGCCACCAGCAGGGGGCCTACCATACCCACTGAAGCTTTCTTT. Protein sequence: CATSRGPTIPTEAFF. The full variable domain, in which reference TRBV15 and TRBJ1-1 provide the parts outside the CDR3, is DAMVIQNPRYQVTQFGKPVTLSCSQTLNHNVMYWYQQKSSQAPKLLFHYYDKDFNNEADTPDNFQSRRPNTSFCFLDIRSPGLGDTAMYLCATSRGPTIPTEAFFGQGTRLTVV.

For the CDR3, the DNA is TGCGCCAGCAGCCCCCTAGCGTCTACTAACTACGAGCAGTACTTC. It encodes CASSPLASTNYEQYF. V gene TRBV5-1 combines with J gene TRBJ2-7; possibly TRBD2 for D (6 bases). CDR3 length equals 15 residues. Germline loops: CDR1 SGHRS, CDR2 YFSETQ. Trimming left V 4 bases short and J 3 bases short, with 17 bases between. Supplemented by reference TRBV5-1 and TRBJ2-7, the full variable domain reads KAGVTQTPRYLIKTRGQQVTLSCSPISGHRSVSWYQQTPGQGLQFLFEYFSETQRNKGNFPGRFSGRQFSNSRSEMNVSTLELGDSALYLCASSPLASTNYEQYFGPGTRLTVT.

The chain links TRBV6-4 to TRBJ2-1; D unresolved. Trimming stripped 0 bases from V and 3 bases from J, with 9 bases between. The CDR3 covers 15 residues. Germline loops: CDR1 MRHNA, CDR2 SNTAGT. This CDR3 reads CASSDSSLDYNEQFF. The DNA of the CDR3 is TGTGCCAGCAGTGACTCGAGTTTGGACTACAATGAGCAGTTCTTC.

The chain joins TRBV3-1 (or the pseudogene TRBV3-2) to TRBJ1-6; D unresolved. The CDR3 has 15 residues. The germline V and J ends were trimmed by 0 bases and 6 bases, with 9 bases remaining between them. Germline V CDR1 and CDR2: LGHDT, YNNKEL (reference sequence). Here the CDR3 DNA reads TGTGCCAGCAGCCAAGATAGTGGCCCTAATTCACCCCTCCACTTT. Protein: CASSQDSGPNSPLHF.

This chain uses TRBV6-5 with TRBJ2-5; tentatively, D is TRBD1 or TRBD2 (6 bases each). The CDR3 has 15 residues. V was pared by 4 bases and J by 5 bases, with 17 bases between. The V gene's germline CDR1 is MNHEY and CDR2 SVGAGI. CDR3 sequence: CASSSLPGASETQYF. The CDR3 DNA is TGTGCCAGCAGTTCTTTACCGGGGGCTAGCGAGACCCAGTACTTC.

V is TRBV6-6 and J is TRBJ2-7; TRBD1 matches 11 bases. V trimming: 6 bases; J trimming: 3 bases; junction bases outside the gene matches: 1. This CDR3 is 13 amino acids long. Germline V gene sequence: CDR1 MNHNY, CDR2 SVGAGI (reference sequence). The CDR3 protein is CASRGQGVYEQYF. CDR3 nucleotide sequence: TGTGCCAGCAGGGGACAGGGGGTCTACGAGCAGTACTTC.

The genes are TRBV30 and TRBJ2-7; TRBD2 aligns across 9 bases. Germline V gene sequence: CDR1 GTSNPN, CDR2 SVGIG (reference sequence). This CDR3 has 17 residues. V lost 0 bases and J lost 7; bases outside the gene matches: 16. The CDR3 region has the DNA TGTGCCTGGAGTGTAGCAAGGTGGCGGGAGGGGTCGGGAGAGCAGTACTTC. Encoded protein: CAWSVARWREGSGEQYF.

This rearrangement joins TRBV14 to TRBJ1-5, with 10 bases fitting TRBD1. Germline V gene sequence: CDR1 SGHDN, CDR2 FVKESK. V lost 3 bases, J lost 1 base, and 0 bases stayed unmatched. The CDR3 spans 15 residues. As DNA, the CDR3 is TGTGCCAGCAGCCAGGGACAGGGGAGCAATCAGCCCCAGCATTTT. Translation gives CASSQGQGSNQPQHF.

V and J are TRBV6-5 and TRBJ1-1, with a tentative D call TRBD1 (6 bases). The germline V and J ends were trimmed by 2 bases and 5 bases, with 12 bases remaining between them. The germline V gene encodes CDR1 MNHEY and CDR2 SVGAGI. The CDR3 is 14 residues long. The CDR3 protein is CASSYMGAQTEAFF. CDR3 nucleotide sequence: TGTGCCAGCAGTTACATGGGGGCGCAGACTGAAGCTTTCTTT.

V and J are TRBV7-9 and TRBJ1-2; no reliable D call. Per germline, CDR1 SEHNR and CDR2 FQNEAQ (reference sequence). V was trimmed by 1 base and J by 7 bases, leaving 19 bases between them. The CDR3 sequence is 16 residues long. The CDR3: CASSLGGSLEVGGYTF. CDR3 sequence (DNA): TGTGCCAGCAGCTTAGGAGGTTCGCTGGAAGTGGGTGGCTACACCTTC.

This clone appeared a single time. CDR3 in DNA: TGTGCCAGCCTACCCGGGACAGGGAGGAACGAGCAGTACTTC. It specifies CASLPGTGRNEQYF. V usage is TRBV28 and J usage is TRBJ2-7; 9 bases match TRBD1. This CDR3 has 14 amino acids. The V segment lost 8 bases and the J segment 5 bases; nucleotides outside the gene matches: 10. From germline, CDR1 is MDHEN and CDR2 SYDVKM.

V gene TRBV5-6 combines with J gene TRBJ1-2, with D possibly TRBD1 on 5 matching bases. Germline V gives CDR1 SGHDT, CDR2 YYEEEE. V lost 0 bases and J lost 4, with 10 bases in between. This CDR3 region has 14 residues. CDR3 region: CASSLDGGIYGYTF. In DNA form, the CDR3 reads TGTGCCAGCAGCTTGGATGGGGGGATCTATGGCTACACCTTC. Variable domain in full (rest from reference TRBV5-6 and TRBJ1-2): DAGVTQSPTHLIKTRGQQVTLRCSPKSGHDTVSWYQQALGQGPQFIFQYYEEEERQRGNFPDRFSGHQFPNYSSELNVNALLLGDSALYLCASSLDGGIYGYTFGSGTRLTVV.

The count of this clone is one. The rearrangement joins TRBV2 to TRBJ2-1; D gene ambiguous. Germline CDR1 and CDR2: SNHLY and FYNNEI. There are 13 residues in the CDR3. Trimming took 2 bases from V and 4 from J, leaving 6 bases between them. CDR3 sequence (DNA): TGTGCCAGCAGTGAACGACGTTACAATGAGCAGTTCTTC. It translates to CASSERRYNEQFF.

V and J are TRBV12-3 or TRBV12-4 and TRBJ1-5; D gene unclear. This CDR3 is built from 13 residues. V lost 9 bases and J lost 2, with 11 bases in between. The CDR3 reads CASSGGRNQPQHF. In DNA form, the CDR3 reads TGTGCCAGTTCAGGTGGGCGCAATCAGCCCCAGCATTTT.

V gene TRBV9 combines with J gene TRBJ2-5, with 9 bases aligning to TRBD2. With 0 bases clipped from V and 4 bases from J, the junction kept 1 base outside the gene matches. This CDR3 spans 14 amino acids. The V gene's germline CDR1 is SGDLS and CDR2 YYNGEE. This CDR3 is CASSVVAGVETQYF. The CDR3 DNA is TGTGCCAGCAGCGTAGTAGCGGGGGTAGAGACCCAGTACTTC.